This entry lists 10 T cell receptor beta chains sequenced from one sample in a study of regulatory T cells in long-lasting Graves disease. Arm-PCR of CDR3 regions with iRepertoire HTBI primers generated TCR beta libraries. TCRdb reanalysed the multiplex PCR reads using MiXCR and keeps one entry per CDR3 protein. The sample records 700,000 or so distinct CDR3 sequences, about 32% being singletons. Noted time point: persistent/refractory GD, antithyroid drugs over 5 years with positive TRAb. Making the TCR library involved RNA that had been extracted from PBMCs. The source was peripheral blood mononuclear cells (PBMCs), collected when the disease was refractory, from a patient treated with antithyroid drugs. These receptors were obtained from a female donor with Graves disease.

This clonotype showed up many times. The chain is built from TRBV19 and TRBJ1-1; 12 bases line up with TRBD1. There are 16 residues in the CDR3. With 6 bases clipped from V and 5 bases from J, the junction kept 10 bases outside the gene matches. Per the germline V gene, CDR1 is LNHDA and CDR2 is SQIVND (reference sequence). This CDR3 reads CASRSGTGGLGTEAFF. The DNA for the CDR3 is TGTGCCAGTAGATCCGGGACAGGGGGCTTAGGAACTGAAGCTTTCTTT.

The chain links TRBV11-2 to TRBJ2-5; 13 nucleotides match TRBD2. CDR3 length: 20 residues. The ends lost 5 bases at V and 2 bases at J; junction bases unmatched: 17. Per the germline V gene, CDR1 is SGHAT and CDR2 is FQNNGV. The CDR3 loop reads CASSRTGAPRLAGGQETQYF. In DNA, the CDR3 is TGTGCCAGCAGCCGAACTGGAGCCCCAAGACTAGCGGGAGGACAAGAGACCCAGTACTTC.

This clonotype was seen a handful of times. The chain carries TRBV6-1 and TRBJ1-1; the D is unclear. Germline V gives CDR1 MNHNS, CDR2 SASEGT. This CDR3 has 13 residues. The V and J ends lost 3 bases and 5 bases respectively, with 10 bases between them. CDR3 in DNA: TGTGCCAGCAGTGAGCATGGAAGGACTGAAGCTTTCTTT. The encoded protein is CASSEHGRTEAFF.

The genes are TRBV20-1 and TRBJ2-1, with unresolved D. The CDR3 totals 17 residues. V gave up 3 bases and J gave up 1 base, with 19 bases separating them. The germline V gene encodes CDR1 DFQATT and CDR2 SNEGSKA (reference sequence). CDR3 region: CSASAPLIEGSYNEQFF. The CDR3 DNA reads TGCAGTGCTAGCGCCCCTTTGATAGAAGGGTCCTACAATGAGCAGTTCTTC.

The J gene is TRBJ2-6, the V gene TRBV6-2 or TRBV6-3; unclear D gene. The V end was cut by 5 bases, the J end by 0 bases, with 14 bases between. This CDR3 region has 17 residues. Germline values: CDR1 MNHEY, CDR2 SVGEGT. Here the CDR3 reads CASSRSFSSSGANVLTF. The CDR3 DNA is TGTGCCAGCAGTAGATCCTTCTCTAGCTCTGGGGCCAACGTCCTGACTTTC.

The chain carries TRBV25-1 and TRBJ1-5; D unresolved. V lost 3 bases and J 4 bases, leaving 4 bases between the germline ends. The CDR3 totals 12 residues. Germline CDR1 reads MGHDK; CDR2 reads SYGVNS. CDR3 coding DNA: TGTGCCAGCAGTGACTTAAATCAGCCCCAGCATTTT. Translating gives CASSDLNQPQHF.

Turning to this clonotype: A much larger clonotype is one base distant, so this may be a read error. The chain employs TRBV28 and TRBJ1-4; 8 bases match TRBD1. Unmatched junction bases numbered 8, after V lost 4 bases and J lost 10 bases. The CDR3 spans 14 residues. Germline CDR1 reads MDHEN; CDR2 reads SYDVKM. CDR3 coding DNA: TGTGCCAGCAGTTCGACAGGGGACGGTGGAAAACTGTTTTTT. This sequence encodes CASSSTGDGGKLFF.

For this clonotype: This could be a read error, since a much larger clone is one nucleotide away. The chain is built from TRBV5-1 and TRBJ1-5, with D possibly TRBD1 on 5 matching bases. The germline CDR1 and CDR2 sequences are SGHRS and YFSETQ. The CDR3 covers 15 residues. The CDR3 DNA reads as TGCGCCAGCAGCTTGGCGGGGACTAGCGATCAGCCCCAGCATTTT. Its protein is CASSLAGTSDQPQHF.

The chain joins TRBV6-5 to TRBJ2-7, with 11 nucleotides matching TRBD2. V shed 0 bases and J 3 bases; nucleotides not matched to a gene: 25. Per germline, CDR1 MNHEY and CDR2 SVGAGI. The CDR3 length is 23 residues. For the CDR3, the DNA is TGTGCCAGCAGTTACTCCTGGGCCCCATCCCTGGGGGTAGCGGGAGGGCTTTACTACGAGCAGTACTTC. It codes for CASSYSWAPSLGVAGGLYYEQYF.

The V gene is TRBV3-1, the J gene TRBJ2-5; 13 nucleotides agree with TRBD2. The junction had 16 bases not matched to a gene; V was cut back by 1 base and J by 5 bases. The length of the CDR3 is 20 residues. The germline gives CDR1 LGHDT, CDR2 YNNKEL (reference sequence). This chain's CDR3 is CASSQVGLAGEAIVWETQYF. The CDR3 DNA is TGTGCCAGCAGCCAAGTTGGACTAGCGGGAGAGGCCATTGTCTGGGAGACCCAGTACTTC.